One and the same sample provided the 5 T cell receptor beta chains below, sequenced in a study of a mutant IDH1 vaccine in newly diagnosed glioma. Stated time point: week 35, safety follow-up. All doses held 300 ug of mutant IDH1 20-mer peptide, with topical imiquimod. Libraries were prepared by immunoSEQ multiplex PCR; TCRdb keeps only in-frame clonotypes and omits some of them. The data show around 26,000 clones, 70% to 90% seen once. These TCRs are of unknown antigen specificity. This material consisted of PBMCs, taken from a glioma patient whose treatment included an IDH1 peptide vaccine. The receptors were sampled from a man aged 30 to 45 with glioma.

The chain employs TRBV27 and TRBJ2-7; TRBD1 matches at 7 bases. The CDR3 loop spans 12 amino acids. V dropped 7 bases and J dropped 5; count of bases not matched to a gene: 5. The germline V gene encodes CDR1 MNHEY and CDR2 SMNVEV (reference sequence). CDR3 residues: CASIGGWNEQYF. CDR3 coding DNA: TGTGCCAGCATAGGGGGCTGGAACGAGCAGTACTTC.

The chain has TRBV9 and TRBJ2-3, with 7 bases identical to TRBD2. J was trimmed by 2 bases and V by 3 bases; bases with no gene match: 12. The CDR3 totals 17 residues. Germline V lookup: CDR1 SGDLS, CDR2 YYNGEE. The CDR3 sequence: CASSDLETGGNTDTQYF. DNA of the CDR3: TGTGCCAGCAGCGACCTCGAGACCGGGGGGAACACAGATACGCAGTATTTT. The full variable domain, its missing parts supplied by reference TRBV9 and TRBJ2-3, is DSGVTQTPKHLITATGQRVTLRCSPRSGDLSVYWYQQSLDQGLQFLIQYYNGEERAKGNILERFSAQQFPDLHSELNLSSLELGDSALYFCASSDLETGGNTDTQYFGPGTRLTVL.

The V and J genes are TRBV30 and TRBJ1-1; maybe TRBD1 (6 bases). CDR1 GTSNPN and CDR2 SVGIG come from the germline V gene (reference sequence). Trimming cost V 1 base and J 0 bases, with 6 bases left between them. The CDR3 totals 13 residues. This chain's CDR3 is CAWSGQVNTEAFF. The DNA of the CDR3 is TGTGCCTGGAGTGGACAGGTGAACACTGAAGCTTTCTTT. Full variable domain (remainder filled in from reference TRBV30 and TRBJ1-1): SQTIHQWPATLVQPVGSPLSLECTVEGTSNPNLYWYRQAAGRGLQLLFYSVGIGQISSEVPQNLSASRPQDRQFILSSKKLLLSDSGFYLCAWSGQVNTEAFFGQGTRLTVV.

This sequence joins TRBV9 and TRBJ2-7; the match to TRBD1 covers 9 bases. Germline CDR1 SGDLS, CDR2 YYNGEE. V dropped 0 bases and J dropped 11; count of bases not matched to a gene: 6. This CDR3 region has 13 residues. CDR3: CASSVDSGTGKYF. In DNA, the CDR3 is TGTGCCAGCAGCGTAGACTCAGGGACAGGGAAGTACTTC.

CDR3: CATSRDRTPRHYGYTF. The CDR3, as DNA: TGTGCCACCAGCAGAGATCGAACCCCCCGGCACTATGGCTACACCTTC. This sequence joins TRBV15 and TRBJ1-2; D not resolved. Germline V lookup: CDR1 LNHNV, CDR2 YYDKDF (reference sequence). This CDR3 has 16 amino acids. V lost 0 bases, J lost 3 bases, and 14 bases lay in between.